A single sample gave rise to the 20 T cell receptor beta chains below, sequenced in a study of B cell selection in AIRE deficiency. Sorted regulatory T cells were CD4-positive, CD25-high and CD127-low or negative. Assay: immunoSEQ multiplex PCR; the TCRdb copy retains only in-frame clones and omits some. This table has about 21,000 clones, 94% appearing once. The sample comprised Tregs sorted from PBMCs. The receptors were sampled from a human donor with AIRE deficiency.

The chain is built from TRBV7-2 and TRBJ2-7; D is uncertain. CDR1 is SGHTA, CDR2 FQGNSA, per germline. The CDR3 consists of 14 residues. V gave up 1 base and J gave up 0 bases, with 7 bases separating them. CDR3 sequence: CASSLDSISYEQYF. The CDR3 DNA follows: TGTGCCAGCAGCTTAGACTCGATCTCCTACGAGCAGTACTTC. Combining the CDR3 with reference TRBV7-2 and TRBJ2-7 gives the whole variable domain GAGVSQSPSNKVTEKGKDVELRCDPISGHTALYWYRQSLGQGLEFLIYFQGNSAPDKSGLPSDRFSAERTGGSVSTLTIQRTQQEDSAVYLCASSLDSISYEQYFGPGTRLTVT.

The chain combines TRBV4-2 with TRBJ2-7; 7 bases are a match to TRBD1. With 4 bases clipped from V and 6 bases from J, the junction kept 15 bases outside the gene matches. Per the germline V gene, CDR1 is LGHNA and CDR2 is YNFKEQ. CDR3 size: 16 residues. The chain's CDR3 is CASSRSTGDHRSEQYF. The CDR3 DNA is TGTGCCAGCAGCCGATCAACAGGGGATCATAGGAGCGAGCAGTACTTC.

This clone was counted between two and nine times. The V gene is TRBV7-3, the J gene TRBJ2-7; no firm D call. The CDR3 is 13 amino acids. Looked up from germline, CDR1 is SGHTA and CDR2 is FQGTGA. Trimming stripped 0 bases from V and 7 bases from J, with 10 bases between. CDR3 protein: CASSLTPGREQYF. In nucleotides, the CDR3 is TGTGCCAGCAGCTTAACGCCCGGGCGGGAGCAGTACTTC.

The chain recombines TRBV9 with TRBJ2-3, with a weak D call TRBD1 (5 bases). Germline V CDR1 and CDR2: SGDLS, YYNGEE. V lost 3 bases and J 5 bases, leaving 13 bases between the germline ends. CDR3 length: 14 amino acids. CDR3 loop: CASSGRYRRDTQYF. The DNA for the CDR3 is TGTGCCAGCAGCGGACGATACAGGAGAGATACGCAGTATTTT.

This sequence joins TRBV7-3 and TRBJ2-3, with 9 bases matching TRBD2. Germline V gene data show CDR1 as SGHTA and CDR2 as FQGTGA. V shed 5 bases, J shed 4 bases, and the junction held 7 bases outside the gene matches. This CDR3 region has 15 residues. This CDR3 reads CASSALAGSADTQYF. CDR3 coding DNA: TGTGCCAGCAGCGCACTAGCGGGTTCTGCAGATACGCAGTATTTT.

This sequence joins TRBV28 and TRBJ2-5, with unresolved D. This CDR3 is built from 10 residues. Germline CDR1 and CDR2: MDHEN and SYDVKM. V lost 7 bases and J lost 5, with 5 bases in between. The CDR3 loop reads CASMGETQYF. The CDR3 nucleotides are TGTGCCAGCATGGGGGAGACCCAGTACTTC.

This chain uses TRBV5-1 with TRBJ2-7, with D possibly TRBD1 on 6 matching bases. Trimming cost V 5 bases and J 2 bases, with 8 bases left between them. Germline CDR1 is SGHRS and CDR2 is YFSETQ. The CDR3 contains 12 residues. For the CDR3, the DNA is TGCGCCAGCAGGGACAGCCCCTACGAGCAGTACTTC. Protein product: CASRDSPYEQYF.

The rearrangement links TRBV4-1 to TRBJ1-5, with a weak D call TRBD1 (6 bases). The germline V and J ends were trimmed by 0 bases and 2 bases, with 11 bases remaining between them. Germline CDR1 is MGHRA and CDR2 is YSYEKL. The CDR3 covers 16 residues. The CDR3 nucleotides are TGCGCCAGCAGCCAAGAATTTAACAGGGGCAATCAGCCCCAGCATTTT. Its protein is CASSQEFNRGNQPQHF.

The chain couples TRBV18 to TRBJ2-7, with D possibly TRBD2 on 6 matching bases. The CDR3 contains 14 residues. Germline values: CDR1 KGHSH, CDR2 LQKENI. V was clipped by 2 bases and J by 6 bases, with 14 bases between them. The CDR3 DNA is TGTGCCAGCTCACCAGAGATTCTCGGGGGCGAGCAGTACTTC. The encoded protein is CASSPEILGGEQYF. Together with reference TRBV18 and TRBJ2-7, the CDR3 gives the full variable domain: NAGVMQNPRHLVRRRGQEARLRCSPMKGHSHVYWYRQLPEEGLKFMVYLQKENIIDESGMPKERFSAEFPKEGPSILRIQQVVRGDSAAYFCASSPEILGGEQYFGPGTRLTVT.

The rearrangement uses TRBV19 and TRBJ1-2; the match to TRBD1 covers 9 bases. The CDR3 loop spans 16 amino acids. The germline CDR1 and CDR2 sequences are LNHDA and SQIVND (reference sequence). The V and J ends lost 6 bases and 8 bases, in that order; junction bases with no gene match: 16. CDR3 in DNA: TGTGCCAGTAGCCCCACCCCCCCAGGGACAGGGACCGGCTACACCTTC. Its translation is CASSPTPPGTGTGYTF.

The CDR3 spells CASSPRISAPEKLFF. Written as DNA, the CDR3 is TGTGCCAGCTCACCACGAATTTCAGCGCCTGAAAAACTGTTTTTT. The chain links TRBV18 to TRBJ1-4, with unresolved D. Trimming shortened V by 1 base and J by 7 bases, and 13 bases separated the two germline ends. CDR3 length equals 15 residues. Per germline, CDR1 KGHSH and CDR2 LQKENI.

The CDR3: CAISGVTGVQYF. The DNA of the CDR3 is TGTGCCATCAGTGGAGTCACAGGGGTACAGTACTTC. The chain recombines TRBV10-3 with TRBJ2-7, with 7 positions matching TRBD1. V lost 4 bases, J lost 10 bases, and 7 bases stayed unmatched. This CDR3 comprises 12 residues. From germline, CDR1 is ENHRY and CDR2 SYGVKD.

V is TRBV7-2 and J is TRBJ2-1, with D unclear. The germline V and J ends were trimmed by 5 bases and 10 bases, with 15 bases remaining between them. The CDR3 has 13 residues. Per germline, CDR1 SGHTA and CDR2 FQGNSA. CDR3 protein: CASSPFGATEQFF. The CDR3 DNA sequence: TGTGCCAGCAGCCCCTTTGGTGCGACCGAGCAGTTCTTC.

The J gene is TRBJ2-2, the V gene TRBV7-6, with D hard to call. Germline V gene sequence: CDR1 SGHVS, CDR2 FNYEAQ. This CDR3 spans 12 amino acids. Trimming cost V 6 bases and J 4 bases, with 6 bases left between them. The CDR3 sequence is CASRRSTGELFF. CDR3 in DNA: TGTGCCAGCAGGAGGAGCACCGGGGAGCTGTTTTTT.

The chain carries TRBV28 and TRBJ2-3; 10 nucleotides line up with TRBD2. Germline CDR1 and CDR2: MDHEN and SYDVKM. This CDR3 is built from 16 residues. V gave up 2 bases and J gave up 7 bases; unmatched junction bases: 9. The chain's CDR3 is CASSLALAGVSNTQYF. For the CDR3, the DNA is TGTGCCAGCAGTTTAGCTCTAGCGGGAGTTTCGAATACGCAGTATTTT.

The rearrangement uses TRBV7-9 and TRBJ1-4; D is undetermined. The ends were cut back, 8 bases at V and 8 bases at J, with 6 bases in the middle. Germline CDR1 is SEHNR and CDR2 is FQNEAQ (reference sequence). The CDR3 runs to 10 residues. In nucleotides, the CDR3 is TGTGCCAGCTTCGGAGAAAAACTGTTTTTT. Translating it yields CASFGEKLFF.

The V gene is TRBV7-2, the J gene TRBJ1-3; 8 bases are shared with TRBD1. Germline-derived CDR1 and CDR2 are SGHTA and FQGNSA. V dropped 4 bases and J dropped 0; count of bases not matched to a gene: 5. The CDR3 spans 16 residues. CDR3 sequence reads: CASSWGQENSGNTIYF. The CDR3, as DNA: TGTGCCAGCAGCTGGGGACAGGAGAACTCTGGAAACACCATATATTTT.

This chain connects TRBV6-6 to TRBJ2-7; TRBD2 is a possible D gene (5 bases). Trimming shortened V by 5 bases and J by 5 bases, and 19 bases separated the two germline ends. The germline V gene has CDR1 MNHNY and CDR2 SVGAGI (reference sequence). The CDR3 totals 15 residues. DNA for the CDR3: TGTGCCAGCAGTCATACGGATGGCGGGCCTCACGAGCAGTACTTC. This sequence encodes CASSHTDGGPHEQYF.

V gene TRBV28 combines with J gene TRBJ2-1, with 7 bases aligning to TRBD1. The germline gives CDR1 MDHEN, CDR2 SYDVKM. This CDR3 comprises 15 residues. Unmatched junction bases numbered 8, after V lost 6 bases and J lost 3 bases. The CDR3 protein is CASRQGGDGYNEQFF. The CDR3 DNA is TGTGCCAGCAGGCAAGGGGGCGATGGCTACAATGAGCAGTTCTTC.

The chain employs TRBV4-1 and TRBJ2-5, with 10 nucleotides matching TRBD2. The end of the DNA aligns better with TRBJ2-7, so the J call may be wrong. This CDR3 comprises 19 residues. In germline, CDR1 is MGHRA, CDR2 YSYEKL. The CDR3 bases are TGCGCCAGCAGCCCACGACCAGCGGAGGTGCTAGCGGGAGCCTACGAGCAGTACTTC. The encoded protein is CASSPRPAEVLAGAYEQYF.